The rows below give T cell receptor beta chains drawn from one sample of a study of chemoradiotherapy in HPV16-positive cancers. The method was immunoSEQ multiplex PCR; TCRdb's version includes in-frame clones alone and lacks a portion of them. Of a few hundred clones listed, around four fifths are singletons. The sample here was tumor tissue, taken from a patient who underwent chemoradiotherapy. These receptors all stem from a human donor with HPV-associated anogenital cancer. Both conserved end residues are part of each CDR3. A D gene is named only where the DNA matches it firmly. The size field is filled for only some rows; it gives once, few, many or a size class.

J gene,V gene,D gene,clone size,CDR3 DNA,CDR3 protein
TRBJ1-1,TRBV29-1,NA,NA,TGCAGCGTTGACGGCAGGGAGTGGACTGAAGCTTTCTTT,CSVDGREWTEAFF
TRBJ1-3,TRBV19,NA,NA,TGTGCCAGTAGTATCCCCCGATCCTCTGGAAACACCATATATTTT,CASSIPRSSGNTIYF
TRBJ1-1,TRBV7-9,TRBD1,once,TGTGCCAGCAGCCCTCCGGGACAGATAAACACTGAAGCTTTCTTT,CASSPPGQINTEAFF
TRBJ1-4,TRBV7-8,NA,NA,TGTGCCAGCAGCCCAGGGTTCGGTCTGAATGAAAAACTGTTTTTT,CASSPGFGLNEKLFF
TRBJ2-1,TRBV6-4,TRBD2,few,TGTGCCAGCAGTGACTCATCGGGAGGGTTAAATGAGCAGTTCTTC,CASSDSSGGLNEQFF
TRBJ1-1,TRBV5-6,NA,NA,TGTGCCAGCAGCCCACGGGGGGTGGGGCGCACTGAAGCTTTCTTT,CASSPRGVGRTEAFF
TRBJ2-7,TRBV27,NA,few,TGTGCCAGCAGTTTATCAGGGGATGCTGTCTACGAGCAGTACTTC,CASSLSGDAVYEQYF
TRBJ2-1,TRBV10-3,TRBD2,NA,TGTGCCATCAGTGAGTCTAGGGCTAGCGGGGGGGCCAAGGATGAGCAGTTCTTC,CAISESRASGGAKDEQFF
TRBJ1-1,TRBV18,NA,NA,TGTGCCAGCCGCGGGCCAGAGACTGAAGCTTTCTTT,CASRGPETEAFF
TRBJ1-2,TRBV25-1,NA,NA,TGTGCCAGCAGCTCATTGAACTATGGCTACACCTTC,CASSSLNYGYTF
TRBJ2-6,TRBV6-5,NA,NA,TGTGCCAGCGGGGACGGCTCGGGGGGGGCCAACGTCCTGACTTTC,CASGDGSGGANVLTF
TRBJ1-2,TRBV27,NA,NA,TGTGCCAGCAGTTTGTCGGGATTGGATGGCTACACCTTC,CASSLSGLDGYTF
TRBJ2-2,TRBV6-6,TRBD1,NA,TGTGCCAGCAAACATGACAGGGATTACACCGGGGAGCTGTTTTTT,CASKHDRDYTGELFF
TRBJ2-3,TRBV6-4,NA,NA,TGTGCCAGCAGTGACTCGCTAGGTGCCTCAGATACGCAGTATTTT,CASSDSLGASDTQYF
TRBJ2-1,TRBV4-3,NA,few,TGCGCCAGCAGCCAAGATGTTGCTGGGTCCTACAATGAGCAGTTCTTC,CASSQDVAGSYNEQFF
TRBJ1-1,TRBV9,NA,NA,TGTGCCAGCAACGATGCAAACATGAACACTGAAGCTTTCTTT,CASNDANMNTEAFF
TRBJ2-7,TRBV25-1,TRBD2,NA,TGTGCCAGCAGTGGTAGCGGGGACGTCTACGAGCAGTACTTC,CASSGSGDVYEQYF
TRBJ2-1,TRBV2,TRBD2,NA,TGTGCCAGCAGTGCGACTAGCGGGGGATACAATGAGCAGTTCTTC,CASSATSGGYNEQFF
TRBJ2-1,TRBV7-2,TRBD2,NA,TGTGCCAGCAGCCCAACTAGCGGAAACTACAATGAGCAGTTCTTC,CASSPTSGNYNEQFF
TRBJ2-1,TRBV7-6,TRBD2,NA,TGTGCCAGCAGCCCGGGACTAGCGGGGGGGCTTTATGAGCAGTTCTTC,CASSPGLAGGLYEQFF
TRBJ1-3,TRBV13,NA,NA,TGTGCCAGCAGCTTAGCGGATCATTACAGGGTCTCTGGAAACACCATATATTTT,CASSLADHYRVSGNTIYF
TRBJ1-1,TRBV18,NA,NA,TGTGCCAGCTCATTGACTAGCAGGGAGAACACTGAAGCTTTCTTT,CASSLTSRENTEAFF
TRBJ1-1,TRBV25-1,NA,NA,TGTGCCAGCAAGACAGAGTTGAACACTGAAGCTTTCTTT,CASKTELNTEAFF
TRBJ1-2,TRBV9,NA,NA,TGTGCCAGCAGCGCCGCGGGAGCTAACTATGGCTACACCTTC,CASSAAGANYGYTF
TRBJ1-5,TRBV6-5,TRBD1,NA,TGTGCCAGCAGACAGGGGAACGGCAATCAGCCCCAGCATTTT,CASRQGNGNQPQHF
TRBJ2-5,TRBV5-4,NA,NA,TGTGCCAGCAGCTCTGGGACTTTTCGAGAGACCCAGTACTTC,CASSSGTFRETQYF
TRBJ2-5,TRBV19,NA,few,TGTGCCAGTAGTATATTTTTCCAAGAGACCCAGTACTTC,CASSIFFQETQYF
TRBJ1-5,TRBV25-1,NA,NA,TGTGCCAGCAGCATAAAGGAGGGGAATCAGCCCCAGCATTTT,CASSIKEGNQPQHF
TRBJ1-5,TRBV10-3,NA,NA,TGTGCCATCAGTGACGGGAGGAATAGCAATCAGCCCCAGCATTTT,CAISDGRNSNQPQHF
TRBJ1-5,TRBV19,NA,NA,TGTGCCAGTAGTGACGGGGCTAGGGGGAATCAGCCCCAGCATTTT,CASSDGARGNQPQHF
TRBJ2-7,TRBV7-7,NA,NA,TGTGCTAGCAGCTTAGCTCAGGGGCAACACGAGCAGTACTTC,CASSLAQGQHEQYF